What follows are 30 T cell receptor beta chains derived from one specimen sequenced in a study of cytomegalovirus exposure and HLA in healthy donors. The PCR contained 60 Vbeta and 13 Jbeta primers. Sequencing used immunoSEQ multiplex PCR; TCRdb keeps in-frame clones, though not all of them. Among about 110,000 clones listed, around 71% were seen once. Sequenced sample: PBMCs. The source of these receptors is a boy aged 10-17 years in good health and CMV-seronegative.

V is TRBV15 and J is TRBJ2-5; TRBD2 is a possible D gene (6 bases). Trimming stripped 0 bases from V and 7 bases from J, with 15 bases between. CDR1 and CDR2 from the germline V gene are LNHNV and YYDKDF (reference sequence). This CDR3 contains 15 residues. CDR3 amino acids: CATSRDGRQEGTQYF. CDR3 nucleotides: TGTGCCACCAGCAGAGACGGGCGCCAGGAGGGGACCCAGTACTTC.

The V call is TRBV27, the J call TRBJ1-1; 11 positions agree with TRBD1. The germline CDR1 and CDR2 sequences are MNHEY and SMNVEV (reference sequence). The CDR3 extends over 15 amino acids. Trimming removed 2 bases from V and 1 base from J; junction bases left unmatched: 0. CDR3 region: CASSLGTGGNTEAFF. DNA of the CDR3: TGTGCCAGCAGTTTAGGGACAGGGGGGAACACTGAAGCTTTCTTT.

The chain recombines TRBV5-1 with TRBJ2-3; 12 bases are shared with TRBD2. Trimming cost V 2 bases and J 4 bases; bases outside gene matches: 5. Germline loops: CDR1 SGHRS, CDR2 YFSETQ. The CDR3 loop spans 16 amino acids. This CDR3 is CASSFSSGRAADTQYF. DNA of the CDR3: TGCGCCAGCAGCTTTTCTAGCGGGAGGGCCGCAGATACGCAGTATTTT. Filled out from reference TRBV5-1 and TRBJ2-3, the complete variable domain reads KAGVTQTPRYLIKTRGQQVTLSCSPISGHRSVSWYQQTPGQGLQFLFEYFSETQRNKGNFPGRFSGRQFSNSRSEMNVSTLELGDSALYLCASSFSSGRAADTQYFGPGTRLTVL.

The rearrangement joins TRBV30 to TRBJ2-7, with 7 bases fitting TRBD2. Germline CDR1 GTSNPN, CDR2 SVGIG (reference sequence). V lost 2 bases and J lost 6; bases outside the gene matches: 7. The length of the CDR3 is 13 residues. The CDR3 DNA reads TGTGCCTGGAGTTGGGGGGAGGGATCCGAGCAGTACTTC. Translating gives CAWSWGEGSEQYF. The full variable domain, completed using reference TRBV30 and TRBJ2-7, is SQTIHQWPATLVQPVGSPLSLECTVEGTSNPNLYWYRQAAGRGLQLLFYSVGIGQISSEVPQNLSASRPQDRQFILSSKKLLLSDSGFYLCAWSWGEGSEQYFGPGTRLTVT.

The V gene is TRBV5-1, the J gene TRBJ1-1, with TRBD1 identical over 9 bases. Germline loops: CDR1 SGHRS, CDR2 YFSETQ. The length of the CDR3 is 14 residues. With V trimmed by 4 bases and J by 2 bases, 3 bases remained unmatched. CDR3 in DNA: TGCGCCAGCAGCCAAACAGGGGGCAACACTGAAGCTTTCTTT. It yields the protein CASSQTGGNTEAFF.

The chain employs TRBV7-9 and TRBJ1-4; maybe TRBD1 (5 bases). V was cut by 1 base and J by 5 bases, with 14 bases left in between. Germline V lookup: CDR1 SEHNR, CDR2 FQNEAQ (reference sequence). The CDR3 spans 16 residues. The CDR3 region is CASSLVWGERNEKLFF. CDR3 nucleotide sequence: TGTGCCAGCAGCTTAGTATGGGGGGAGAGGAATGAAAAACTGTTTTTT.

The chain carries TRBV27 and TRBJ1-1; D gene unclear. Germline V gene data show CDR1 as MNHEY and CDR2 as SMNVEV (reference sequence). Trimming shortened V by 5 bases and J by 9 bases, and 16 bases separated the two germline ends. The CDR3 contains 13 residues. The CDR3 is CASSRSGGRQAFF. The CDR3 region has the DNA TGTGCCAGCAGTCGATCGGGTGGCAGACAAGCTTTCTTT.

The sample holds a few counts of this clone. This chain links TRBV7-9 with TRBJ1-2; the match to TRBD1 covers 10 bases. Trimming took 5 bases from V and 6 from J; bases not matched to a gene: 6. Germline V gene lookup returns CDR1 SEHNR and CDR2 FQNEAQ (reference sequence). The CDR3 is 14 residues long. The CDR3 DNA follows: TGTGCCAGCAGCCCGGGACAGGGGTACGATGGCTACACCTTC. This sequence encodes CASSPGQGYDGYTF.

The gene calls are TRBV7-9 and TRBJ2-3; D is possibly TRBD1 (5 bases). The CDR3 is made up of 11 amino acids. Trimming removed 8 bases from V and 9 bases from J, with 12 bases in between. CDR1 SEHNR and CDR2 FQNEAQ come from the germline V gene (reference sequence). As DNA, the CDR3 is TGTGCCAGCCCAGGGTCCCAGACGCAGTATTTT. It codes for CASPGSQTQYF. Filled out from reference TRBV7-9 and TRBJ2-3, the complete variable domain reads DTGVSQNPRHKITKRGQNVTFRCDPISEHNRLYWYRQTLGQGPEFLTYFQNEAQLEKSRLLSDRFSAERPKGSFSTLEIQRTEQGDSAMYLCASPGSQTQYFGPGTRLTVL.

The chain combines TRBV7-9 with TRBJ2-3; D may be TRBD2 (5 bases). In germline, CDR1 is SEHNR, CDR2 FQNEAQ (reference sequence). The CDR3 is 13 amino acids. V was pared by 4 bases and J by 5 bases, with 10 bases between. CDR3 coding DNA: TGTGCCAGCAGCTGGGTGGGGAGAGATACGCAGTATTTT. It is translated as CASSWVGRDTQYF.

This clone has only a few counts. The chain employs TRBV6-5 and TRBJ1-1, with a possible D match to TRBD1 (5 bases). With 7 bases removed from V and 4 bases from J, the gap between germline ends came to 13 bases. CDR1 is MNHEY, CDR2 SVGAGI, per germline. This CDR3 comprises 13 residues. The CDR3 DNA reads as TGTGCCAGCACCGAGGACATACTCACTGAAGCTTTCTTT. It specifies CASTEDILTEAFF.

This clone has only a few counts. The chain carries TRBV4-2 and TRBJ2-1; perhaps TRBD2 as D (6 bases). From germline, CDR1 is LGHNA and CDR2 YNFKEQ. V shed 1 base and J shed 6 bases, with 10 bases lying between them. There are 14 residues in the CDR3. In nucleotides, the CDR3 is TGTGCCAGCAGCCAAGGGCTAGCGCCCAATGAGCAGTTCTTC. Translated: CASSQGLAPNEQFF.

The chain combines TRBV18 with TRBJ1-4; a weak D match, TRBD1 (5 bases). The CDR3 is 15 residues long. The germline V gene has CDR1 KGHSH and CDR2 LQKENI. Deletions cut 3 bases from V and 8 bases from J, with 16 bases between. The CDR3 DNA sequence: TGTGCCAGCTCACCTCCGGGAGGGGCCGGGGAAAAACTGTTTTTT. It specifies CASSPPGGAGEKLFF.

The rearrangement uses TRBV19 and TRBJ2-5; TRBD2 aligns across 11 bases. The V gene's germline CDR1 is LNHDA and CDR2 SQIVND (reference sequence). Losses at the gene ends were 7 bases for V and 0 bases for J; bases not matched to a gene: 7. There are 16 residues in the CDR3. The CDR3 protein is CASTRASGGNQETQYF. CDR3 in DNA: TGTGCCAGTACCCGGGCTAGCGGGGGGAACCAAGAGACCCAGTACTTC.

About this clone: Other DNA variants within this sample encode the same CDR3. The chain uses TRBV30 and TRBJ1-1, with D perhaps matching TRBD1 (6 bases). The CDR3 has 13 amino acids. V was cut by 0 bases and J by 1 base, with 6 bases left in between. Per the germline V gene, CDR1 is GTSNPN and CDR2 is SVGIG (reference sequence). The CDR3 spells CAWSVQGNTEAFF. For the CDR3, the DNA is TGTGCCTGGAGTGTACAGGGGAACACTGAAGCTTTCTTT.

The V gene is TRBV7-9, the J gene TRBJ1-4, with TRBD1 matching over 10 bases. This CDR3 is built from 19 residues. The germline CDR1 and CDR2 sequences are SEHNR and FQNEAQ (reference sequence). Trimming removed 3 bases from V and 0 bases from J; junction bases left unmatched: 10. CDR3 nucleotide sequence: TGTGCCAGCAGCTTTGGACAGGGGGGAGCCACTGCAACTAATGAAAAACTGTTTTTT. This encodes CASSFGQGGATATNEKLFF.

This clone came up a few times. The J gene is TRBJ1-3, the V gene TRBV5-4; weak D call: TRBD1 (6 bases). With 6 bases removed from V and 4 bases from J, the gap between germline ends came to 20 bases. The CDR3 spans 16 residues. The germline V gene has CDR1 SGHNT and CDR2 YYREEE (reference sequence). CDR3 region: CASNRGGGAGGNTIYF. The CDR3 bases are TGTGCCAGCAACCGAGGAGGGGGGGCAGGCGGAAACACCATATATTTT.

The chain links TRBV6-1 to TRBJ2-5; a weak D match, TRBD2 (7 bases). Trimming stripped 1 base from V and 2 bases from J, with 14 bases between. The CDR3 covers 16 residues. Germline-derived CDR1 and CDR2 are MNHNS and SASEGT. For the CDR3, the DNA is TGTGCCAGCAGTGAAGTTGAGGGGGGGGAACAAGAGACCCAGTACTTC. Amino acids: CASSEVEGGEQETQYF.

J is TRBJ2-2 and V is TRBV7-9, with 7 bases matching TRBD1. The germline CDR1 and CDR2 sequences are SEHNR and FQNEAQ (reference sequence). The CDR3 consists of 17 residues. The V and J ends lost 3 bases and 3 bases, in that order; junction bases with no gene match: 10. The CDR3 loop is CASSFPSRQGDTGELFF. The DNA of the CDR3 is TGTGCCAGCAGCTTCCCAAGCAGACAGGGAGACACCGGGGAGCTGTTTTTT.

This chain links TRBV7-2 with TRBJ2-7; the D gene is possibly TRBD1 (6 bases). The ends were cut back, 5 bases at V and 0 bases at J, with 23 bases in the middle. CDR3 length equals 18 residues. From germline, CDR1 is SGHTA and CDR2 FQGNSA. The CDR3 nucleotides read TGTGCCAGCAGCCTAACTCTTGGACAGCTTCGGGCCTCCTACGAGCAGTACTTC. Protein: CASSLTLGQLRASYEQYF.

This clone was seen a handful of times. The chain carries TRBV7-2 and TRBJ1-2; D is uncertain. Germline V CDR1 and CDR2: SGHTA, FQGNSA. V was cut by 0 bases and J by 5 bases, with 7 bases left in between. The CDR3 is 13 residues long. The CDR3 nucleotides read TGTGCCAGCAGCTTAGCCGGGTCTTATGGCTACACCTTC. Protein product: CASSLAGSYGYTF. Supplemented by reference TRBV7-2 and TRBJ1-2, the full variable domain reads GAGVSQSPSNKVTEKGKDVELRCDPISGHTALYWYRQSLGQGLEFLIYFQGNSAPDKSGLPSDRFSAERTGGSVSTLTIQRTQQEDSAVYLCASSLAGSYGYTFGSGTRLTVV.

The chain recombines TRBV7-9 with TRBJ1-4, with D maybe TRBD1 (6 bases). The CDR3 length is 18 residues. The germline V gene has CDR1 SEHNR and CDR2 FQNEAQ (reference sequence). V was pared by 5 bases and J by 2 bases, with 21 bases between. Here the CDR3 reads CASSPGETQKGTNEKLFF. The CDR3 DNA is TGTGCCAGCAGCCCAGGGGAGACTCAAAAGGGGACTAATGAAAAACTGTTTTTT.

J is TRBJ1-1 and V is TRBV5-1; 8 nucleotides line up with TRBD1. Trimming cost V 0 bases and J 0 bases; bases outside gene matches: 4. The germline V gene has CDR1 SGHRS and CDR2 YFSETQ. This CDR3 has 16 residues. The CDR3 bases are TGCGCCAGCAGCTTGGACCCGACAGGGGTGAACACTGAAGCTTTCTTT. It codes for CASSLDPTGVNTEAFF.

The V gene is TRBV4-2, the J gene TRBJ2-1; 11 nucleotides align to TRBD2. The V gene's germline CDR1 is LGHNA and CDR2 YNFKEQ. This CDR3 has 16 amino acids. Trimming took 4 bases from V and 4 from J; bases not matched to a gene: 6. CDR3 loop: CASSLGLAGGYNEQFF. CDR3 nucleotides: TGTGCCAGCAGCCTAGGACTAGCGGGCGGTTACAATGAGCAGTTCTTC.

This chain links TRBV19 with TRBJ1-2; a weak D match, TRBD1 (6 bases). CDR1 LNHDA and CDR2 SQIVND come from the germline V gene (reference sequence). V was shortened by 3 bases and J by 2 bases, with 13 bases between the two germline ends. There are 15 residues in the CDR3. The CDR3 here is CASSIWDTKNYGYTF. DNA of the CDR3: TGTGCCAGTAGTATCTGGGACACTAAGAACTATGGCTACACCTTC.

This clone is a singleton in its sample. This chain joins TRBV27 and TRBJ1-2; D gene unclear. Germline CDR1 is MNHEY and CDR2 is SMNVEV (reference sequence). V was shortened by 6 bases and J by 1 base, with 9 bases between the two germline ends. The CDR3 covers 13 residues. CDR3 amino acids: CASSHGYNYGYTF. The DNA for the CDR3 is TGTGCCAGCAGCCACGGGTATAACTATGGCTACACCTTC.

V and J are TRBV6-4 and TRBJ2-2, with D unclear. Germline CDR1 is MRHNA and CDR2 is SNTAGT. The CDR3 loop spans 13 amino acids. Trimming cost V 7 bases and J 1 base, with 7 bases left between them. CDR3 sequence reads: CASIQLNTGELFF. CDR3 nucleotide sequence: TGTGCCAGCATTCAGTTGAACACCGGGGAGCTGTTTTTT.

The chain recombines TRBV27 with TRBJ2-7, with D perhaps TRBD1 (6 bases). The germline V and J ends were trimmed by 4 bases and 2 bases, with 12 bases remaining between them. CDR1 and CDR2 (germline): MNHEY, SMNVEV (reference sequence). The CDR3 contains 14 residues. CDR3 bases: TGTGCCAGCAGTTCGGGACACAAACCCTACGAGCAGTACTTC. The encoded protein is CASSSGHKPYEQYF.

This clone was detected only a few times. The V gene is TRBV4-3, the J gene TRBJ1-1; 7 bases are shared with TRBD1. The ends lost 3 bases at V and 11 bases at J; junction bases unmatched: 15. There are 15 residues in the CDR3. Germline CDR1 LGHNA, CDR2 YSLEER. The CDR3 protein is CASSQTHWGQRGAFF. The CDR3 DNA reads TGCGCCAGCAGCCAGACCCACTGGGGACAGAGAGGCGCTTTCTTT.

V gene TRBV5-4 combines with J gene TRBJ1-6, with TRBD1 identical over 8 bases. With 0 bases clipped from V and 10 bases from J, the junction kept 3 bases outside the gene matches. The length of the CDR3 is 14 residues. CDR1 is SGHNT, CDR2 YYREEE, per germline (reference sequence). In DNA form, the CDR3 reads TGTGCCAGCAGCTTGGAAGGGACAGGATCACCCCTCCACTTT. Its translation: CASSLEGTGSPLHF.